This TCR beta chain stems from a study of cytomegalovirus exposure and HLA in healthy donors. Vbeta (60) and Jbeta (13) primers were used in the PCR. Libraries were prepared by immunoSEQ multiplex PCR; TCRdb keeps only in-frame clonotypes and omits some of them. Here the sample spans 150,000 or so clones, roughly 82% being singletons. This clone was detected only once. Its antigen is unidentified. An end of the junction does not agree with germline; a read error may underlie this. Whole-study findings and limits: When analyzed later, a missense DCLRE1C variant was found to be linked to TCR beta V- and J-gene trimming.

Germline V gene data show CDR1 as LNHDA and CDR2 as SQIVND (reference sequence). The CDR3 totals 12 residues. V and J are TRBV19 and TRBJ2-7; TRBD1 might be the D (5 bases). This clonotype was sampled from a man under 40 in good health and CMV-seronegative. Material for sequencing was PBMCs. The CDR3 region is CASSGDGAGKNF. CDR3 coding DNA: TGTGCCAGTAGTGGCGATGGGGCAGGGAAGAACTTC.